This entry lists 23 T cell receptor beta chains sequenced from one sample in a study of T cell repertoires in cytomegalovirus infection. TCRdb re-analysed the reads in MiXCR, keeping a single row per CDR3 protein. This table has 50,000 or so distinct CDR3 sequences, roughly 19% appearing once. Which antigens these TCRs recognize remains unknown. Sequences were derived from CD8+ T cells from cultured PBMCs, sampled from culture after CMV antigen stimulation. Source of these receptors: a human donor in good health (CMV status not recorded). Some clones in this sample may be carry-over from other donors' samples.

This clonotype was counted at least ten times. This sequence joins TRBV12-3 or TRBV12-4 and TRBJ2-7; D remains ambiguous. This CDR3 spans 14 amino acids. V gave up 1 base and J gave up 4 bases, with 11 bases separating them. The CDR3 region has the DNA TGTGCCAGCAGTTTAGTAGCCCGAATTTACGAGCAGTACTTC. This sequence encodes CASSLVARIYEQYF.

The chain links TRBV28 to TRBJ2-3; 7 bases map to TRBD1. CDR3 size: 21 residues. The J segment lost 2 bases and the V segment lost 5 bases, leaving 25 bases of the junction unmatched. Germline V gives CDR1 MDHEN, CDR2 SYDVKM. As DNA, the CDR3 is TGTGCCAGCAGTACCTCGACAGGGCTTACCACTTCCGATTTTTACACAGATACGCAGTATTTT. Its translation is CASSTSTGLTTSDFYTDTQYF.

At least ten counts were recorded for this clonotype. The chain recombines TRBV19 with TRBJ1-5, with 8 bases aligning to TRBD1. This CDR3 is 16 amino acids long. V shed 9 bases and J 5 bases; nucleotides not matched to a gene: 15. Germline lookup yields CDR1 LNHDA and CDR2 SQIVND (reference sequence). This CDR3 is CASAEQGGRGDQPQHF. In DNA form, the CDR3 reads TGTGCCAGCGCGGAACAGGGGGGTCGGGGTGATCAGCCCCAGCATTTT.

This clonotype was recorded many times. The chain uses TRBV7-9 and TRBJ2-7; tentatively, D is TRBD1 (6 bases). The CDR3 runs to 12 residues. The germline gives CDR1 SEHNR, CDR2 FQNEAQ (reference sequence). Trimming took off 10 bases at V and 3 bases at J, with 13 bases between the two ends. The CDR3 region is CAIGQGSYEQYF. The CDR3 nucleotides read TGTGCCATAGGGCAGGGGAGCTACGAGCAGTACTTC. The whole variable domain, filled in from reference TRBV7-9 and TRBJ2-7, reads DTGVSQNPRHKITKRGQNVTFRCDPISEHNRLYWYRQTLGQGPEFLTYFQNEAQLEKSRLLSDRFSAERPKGSFSTLEIQRTEQGDSAMYLCAIGQGSYEQYFGPGTRLTVT.

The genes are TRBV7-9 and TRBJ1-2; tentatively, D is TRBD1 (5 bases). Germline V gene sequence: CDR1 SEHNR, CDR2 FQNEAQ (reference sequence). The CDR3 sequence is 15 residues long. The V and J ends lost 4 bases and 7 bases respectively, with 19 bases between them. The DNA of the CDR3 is TGTGCCAGCAGCTCCGGGGCCTTCAAGCAAATTGGCTACACCTTC. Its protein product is CASSSGAFKQIGYTF.

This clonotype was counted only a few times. The chain's CDR3 is CASSLLRQGATGELFF. The CDR3 nucleotides read TGTGCCAGCAGCTTGTTACGACAGGGGGCGACCGGGGAGCTGTTTTTT. The rearrangement uses TRBV7-9 and TRBJ2-2; TRBD1 matches at 10 bases. The junction had 6 bases not matched to a gene; V was cut back by 3 bases and J by 5 bases. CDR3 length: 16 residues. Germline V gene data show CDR1 as SEHNR and CDR2 as FQNEAQ (reference sequence).

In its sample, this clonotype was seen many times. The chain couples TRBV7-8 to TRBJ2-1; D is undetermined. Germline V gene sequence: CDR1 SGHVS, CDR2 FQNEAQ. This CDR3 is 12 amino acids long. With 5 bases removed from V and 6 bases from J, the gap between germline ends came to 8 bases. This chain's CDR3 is CASSLKVNEQFF. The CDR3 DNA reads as TGTGCCAGCAGCCTTAAGGTCAATGAGCAGTTCTTC.

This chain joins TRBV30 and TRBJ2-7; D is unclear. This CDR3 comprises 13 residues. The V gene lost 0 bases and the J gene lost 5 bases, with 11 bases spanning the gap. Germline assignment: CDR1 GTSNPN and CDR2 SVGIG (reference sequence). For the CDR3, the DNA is TGTGCCTGGAGTGTCACCTCGGTCCACGAGCAGTACTTC. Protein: CAWSVTSVHEQYF.

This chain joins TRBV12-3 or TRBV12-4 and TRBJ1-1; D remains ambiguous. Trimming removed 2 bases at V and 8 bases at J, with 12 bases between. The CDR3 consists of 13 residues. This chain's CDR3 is CASSLRLGGEAFF. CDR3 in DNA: TGTGCCAGCAGTTTACGGTTGGGAGGGGAAGCTTTCTTT.

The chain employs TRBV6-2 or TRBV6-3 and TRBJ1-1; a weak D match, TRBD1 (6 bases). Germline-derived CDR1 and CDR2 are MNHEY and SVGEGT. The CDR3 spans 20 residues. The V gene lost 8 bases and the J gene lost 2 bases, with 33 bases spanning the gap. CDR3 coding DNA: TGTGCCAGCGGAGTCCCCCAGGGAACACCTACAGGGCCCCTCAACACTGAAGCTTTCTTT. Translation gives CASGVPQGTPTGPLNTEAFF.

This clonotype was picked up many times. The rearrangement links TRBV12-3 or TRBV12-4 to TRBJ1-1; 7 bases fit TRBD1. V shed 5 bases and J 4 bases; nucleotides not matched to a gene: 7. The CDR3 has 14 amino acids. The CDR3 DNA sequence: TGTGCCAGCAGTCCTCCCGGGACAGCCACTGAAGCTTTCTTT. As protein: CASSPPGTATEAFF.

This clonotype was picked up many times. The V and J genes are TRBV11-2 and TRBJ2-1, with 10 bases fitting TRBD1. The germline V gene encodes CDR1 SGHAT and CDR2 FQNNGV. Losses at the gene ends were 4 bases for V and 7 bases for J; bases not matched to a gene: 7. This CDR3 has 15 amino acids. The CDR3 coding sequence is TGTGCCAGCAGCTCGCGACAGGGGGCGTGGAATGAGCAGTTCTTC. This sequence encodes CASSSRQGAWNEQFF.

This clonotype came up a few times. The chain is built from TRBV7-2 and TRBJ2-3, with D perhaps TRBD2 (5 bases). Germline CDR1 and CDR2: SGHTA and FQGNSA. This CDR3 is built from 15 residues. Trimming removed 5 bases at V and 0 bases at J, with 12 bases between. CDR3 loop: CASSPVATSTDTQYF. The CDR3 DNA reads TGTGCCAGCAGCCCCGTAGCGACTAGCACAGATACGCAGTATTTT.

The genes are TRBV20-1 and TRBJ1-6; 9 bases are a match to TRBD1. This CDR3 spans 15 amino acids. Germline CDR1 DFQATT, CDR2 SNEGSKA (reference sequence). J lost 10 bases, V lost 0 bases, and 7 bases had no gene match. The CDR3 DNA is TGCAGTGCTAGAGAGAGGGGACAGGGATCGTCACCCCTCCACTTT. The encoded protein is CSARERGQGSSPLHF.

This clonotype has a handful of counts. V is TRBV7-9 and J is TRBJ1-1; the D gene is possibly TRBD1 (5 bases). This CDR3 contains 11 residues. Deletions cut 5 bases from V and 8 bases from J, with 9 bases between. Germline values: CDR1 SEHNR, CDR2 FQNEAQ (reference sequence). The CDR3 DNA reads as TGTGCCAGCAGCCACGGGGGGGAAGCTTTCTTT. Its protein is CASSHGGEAFF.

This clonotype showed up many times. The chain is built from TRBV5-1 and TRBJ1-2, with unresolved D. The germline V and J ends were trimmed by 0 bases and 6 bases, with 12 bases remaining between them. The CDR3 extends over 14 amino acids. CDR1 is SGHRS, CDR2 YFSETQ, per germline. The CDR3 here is CASSLGSFGDGYTF. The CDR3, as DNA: TGCGCCAGCAGCTTGGGATCCTTCGGGGATGGCTACACCTTC. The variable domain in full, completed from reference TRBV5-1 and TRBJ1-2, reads KAGVTQTPRYLIKTRGQQVTLSCSPISGHRSVSWYQQTPGQGLQFLFEYFSETQRNKGNFPGRFSGRQFSNSRSEMNVSTLELGDSALYLCASSLGSFGDGYTFGSGTRLTVV.

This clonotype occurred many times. CDR3 coding DNA: TGTGCCAGCAATGACGGGGGCAATCAGCCCCAGCATTTT. This encodes CASNDGGNQPQHF. The gene calls are TRBV7-8 and TRBJ1-5; no clear D gene. With 7 bases removed from V and 2 bases from J, the gap between germline ends came to 9 bases. Germline loops: CDR1 SGHVS, CDR2 FQNEAQ. The CDR3 is 13 residues long. Variable domain in full (rest from reference TRBV7-8 and TRBJ1-5): GAGVSQSPRYKVAKRGQDVALRCDPISGHVSLFWYQQALGQGPEFLTYFQNEAQLDKSGLPSDRFFAERPEGSVSTLKIQRTQQEDSAVYLCASNDGGNQPQHFGDGTRLSIL.

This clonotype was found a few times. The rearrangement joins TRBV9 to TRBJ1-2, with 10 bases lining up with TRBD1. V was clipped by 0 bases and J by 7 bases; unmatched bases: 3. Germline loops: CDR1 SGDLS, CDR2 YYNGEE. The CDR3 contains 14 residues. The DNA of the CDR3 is TGTGCCAGCAGCGTAGCTGGACAGGGGGGTGGCTACACCTTC. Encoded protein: CASSVAGQGGGYTF.

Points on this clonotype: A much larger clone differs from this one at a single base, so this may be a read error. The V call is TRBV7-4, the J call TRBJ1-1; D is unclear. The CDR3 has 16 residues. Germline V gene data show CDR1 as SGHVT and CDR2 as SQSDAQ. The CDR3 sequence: CVSSPHRAKADTEAFF. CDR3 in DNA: TGTGTCAGCAGCCCCCACCGGGCCAAGGCGGACACTGAAGCTTTCTTT.

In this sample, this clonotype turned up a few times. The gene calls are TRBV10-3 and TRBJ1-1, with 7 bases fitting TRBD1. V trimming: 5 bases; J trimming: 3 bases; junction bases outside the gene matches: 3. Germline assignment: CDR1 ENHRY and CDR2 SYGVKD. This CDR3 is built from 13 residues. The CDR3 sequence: CAISSGTDTEAFF. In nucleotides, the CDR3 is TGTGCCATCAGTTCCGGGACAGACACTGAAGCTTTCTTT.

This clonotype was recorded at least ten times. DNA for the CDR3: TGTGCCAGCACGTCCGGGACAGGGAACACCGGGGAGCTGTTTTTT. It specifies CASTSGTGNTGELFF. The chain links TRBV7-8 to TRBJ2-2, with 8 bases that match TRBD1. The V segment lost 7 bases and the J segment 1 base; nucleotides outside the gene matches: 5. This CDR3 has 15 residues. Per the germline V gene, CDR1 is SGHVS and CDR2 is FQNEAQ.

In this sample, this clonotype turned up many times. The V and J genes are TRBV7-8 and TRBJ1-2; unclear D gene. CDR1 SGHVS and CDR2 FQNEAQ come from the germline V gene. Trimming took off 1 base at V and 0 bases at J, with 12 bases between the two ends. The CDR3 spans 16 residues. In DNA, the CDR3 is TGTGCCAGCAGCTTAGAATTCACAGTCGCTAACTATGGCTACACCTTC. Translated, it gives CASSLEFTVANYGYTF.

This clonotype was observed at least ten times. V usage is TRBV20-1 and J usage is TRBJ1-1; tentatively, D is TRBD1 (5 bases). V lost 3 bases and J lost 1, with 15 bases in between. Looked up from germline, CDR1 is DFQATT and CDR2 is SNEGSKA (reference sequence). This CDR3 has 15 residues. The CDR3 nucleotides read TGCAGTGCTAGGGACCAACGGGGGTCGAACACTGAAGCTTTCTTT. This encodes CSARDQRGSNTEAFF.